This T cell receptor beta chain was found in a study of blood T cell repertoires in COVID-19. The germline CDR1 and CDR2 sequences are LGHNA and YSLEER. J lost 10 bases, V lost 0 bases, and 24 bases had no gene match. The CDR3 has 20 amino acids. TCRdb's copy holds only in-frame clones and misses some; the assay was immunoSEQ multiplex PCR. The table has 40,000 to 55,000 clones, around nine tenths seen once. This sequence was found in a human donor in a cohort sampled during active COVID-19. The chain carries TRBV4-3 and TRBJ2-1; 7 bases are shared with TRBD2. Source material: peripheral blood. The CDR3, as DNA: TGCGCCAGCAGCCAAGAATTGGTGGGTTCTAGCGGCCCAGGAGGTCCCGAGCAGTTCTTC. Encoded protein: CASSQELVGSSGPGGPEQFF.